The entry that follows covers one TCR beta chain sequence. The germline gene is not matched at one end of the junction; a read error may be the cause. The CDR3 spans 17 residues. Germline CDR1 and CDR2: SGHAT and FQNNGV. These data originate in a study of shared clonotypes between healthy human individuals. The donor cohort consisted entirely of Caucasian adults residing in Nashville, Tennessee. TCRdb keeps only in-frame clones here, not all; method: immunoSEQ multiplex PCR. The table shows 850,000 to 1,100,000 clones, with 77% occurring only once. The J gene is TRBJ1-5, the V gene TRBV11-2; 9 nucleotides agree with TRBD1. The sequence was obtained from a man aged 18-30 years in good health. Some clones in this sample may be carry-over from other donors' samples. Sequences were obtained from memory CD4+ T cells from PBMCs. Subset given: CD45RA-negative fraction. CDR3 nucleotides: TGTGCCAGCAGCTCCCCCCCACCACAGGGGGCGGTGTCAGCCCCAGCATTT. Residues: CASSSPPPQGAVSAPAF.